The 25 T cell receptor beta chains below come from one sample, sequenced in a study of T cells in narcolepsy. Here immunoSEQ multiplex PCR was the method, and the copy in TCRdb shows in-frame clones only, minus some. The sample has about 20,000 clones, approximately 80% seen once. The sequenced sample consisted of memory (CD45RA-) CD4+ T cells from blood. These receptors came from a human donor in good health.

The chain employs TRBV6-5 and TRBJ2-3, with 9 positions matching TRBD2. Germline CDR1 MNHEY, CDR2 SVGAGI. There are 16 residues in the CDR3. The V and J ends lost 2 bases and 4 bases, in that order; junction bases with no gene match: 7. The CDR3 bases are TGTGCCAGCAGTTACAAGCCAGCGGGGGGCTCAGATACGCAGTATTTT. As protein: CASSYKPAGGSDTQYF.

The chain combines TRBV11-2 with TRBJ1-3; 7 positions agree with TRBD1. This CDR3 has 16 amino acids. Trimming cost V 0 bases and J 4 bases; bases outside gene matches: 6. Germline V lookup: CDR1 SGHAT, CDR2 FQNNGV. CDR3 DNA: TGTGCCAGCAGCTTAGAGGGTTGGACAGGAGGAAACACCATATATTTT. Translated, it gives CASSLEGWTGGNTIYF.

This chain links TRBV25-1 with TRBJ2-7; TRBD2 might be the D (7 bases). The CDR3 loop spans 13 amino acids. Trimming took 4 bases from V and 6 from J, leaving 13 bases between them. Germline CDR1 and CDR2: MGHDK and SYGVNS. CDR3 region: CASSGRGGFEQYF. CDR3 coding DNA: TGTGCCAGCAGTGGTAGGGGGGGGTTCGAGCAGTACTTC.

V and J are TRBV5-1 and TRBJ1-6; 9 nucleotides agree with TRBD1. Unmatched junction bases numbered 3, after V lost 0 bases and J lost 8 bases. CDR3 size: 15 residues. CDR1 is SGHRS, CDR2 YFSETQ, per germline. The CDR3 is CASSLVRDRDSPLHF. The CDR3 region has the DNA TGCGCCAGCAGCTTGGTTCGGGACAGGGATTCACCCCTCCACTTT.

The V call is TRBV28, the J call TRBJ2-7; TRBD1 or TRBD2 may be the D gene (6 bases each). The length of the CDR3 is 12 residues. V was shortened by 8 bases and J by 4 bases, with 12 bases between the two germline ends. Per germline, CDR1 MDHEN and CDR2 SYDVKM. The CDR3 spells CASGGQGYEQYF. CDR3 sequence (DNA): TGTGCCAGCGGGGGGCAGGGATACGAGCAGTACTTC.

The chain carries TRBV2 and TRBJ2-1; 8 positions match TRBD1. V was pared by 9 bases and J by 6 bases, with 4 bases of the junction left unmatched. The CDR3 totals 12 residues. Germline V lookup: CDR1 SNHLY, CDR2 FYNNEI. The CDR3 region has the DNA TGTGCCAGTACTACAGGGGGCAATGAGCAGTTCTTC. It is translated as CASTTGGNEQFF.

The chain carries TRBV5-5 and TRBJ1-1; the match to TRBD1 covers 9 bases. The CDR3 extends over 16 amino acids. V was pared by 3 bases and J by 8 bases, with 14 bases of the junction left unmatched. From germline, CDR1 is SGHKS and CDR2 YYEKEE (reference sequence). CDR3 in DNA: TGTGCCAGCAGCTGGGGTGTGGGACAGGGTACCCCCGAAGCTTTCTTT. Amino acids: CASSWGVGQGTPEAFF.

The J gene is TRBJ1-1, the V gene TRBV19, with TRBD1 matching over 9 bases. Germline CDR1 LNHDA, CDR2 SQIVND (reference sequence). The CDR3 covers 15 residues. V lost 7 bases, J lost 0 bases, and 6 bases stayed unmatched. The CDR3 bases are TGTGCCAGTACCTTAACAGGGGGCATGAACACTGAAGCTTTCTTT. As protein: CASTLTGGMNTEAFF.

This clone was recorded once. The V and J genes are TRBV6-5 and TRBJ2-7, with TRBD1 matching over 8 bases. The CDR3 contains 15 residues. Unmatched junction bases numbered 10, after V lost 6 bases and J lost 3 bases. Germline CDR1 reads MNHEY; CDR2 reads SVGAGI. The CDR3 DNA sequence: TGTGCCAGCAGGCTTGGAGGACAGGGTTTCTACGAGCAGTACTTC. Protein sequence: CASRLGGQGFYEQYF.

This chain joins TRBV19 and TRBJ2-3; 7 bases fit TRBD2. V lost 3 bases and J lost 2; bases outside the gene matches: 8. Germline CDR1 and CDR2: LNHDA and SQIVND (reference sequence). This CDR3 has 16 residues. CDR3 loop: CASSMPIGGSTDTQYF. CDR3 coding DNA: TGTGCCAGTAGTATGCCCATCGGGGGGTCCACAGATACGCAGTATTTT. The whole variable domain, remainder taken from reference TRBV19 and TRBJ2-3, is DGGITQSPKYLFRKEGQNVTLSCEQNLNHDAMYWYRQDPGQGLRLIYYSQIVNDFQKGDIAEGYSVSREKKESFPLTVTSAQKNPTAFYLCASSMPIGGSTDTQYFGPGTRLTVL.

This chain uses TRBV20-1 with TRBJ2-3; no reliable D call. V was clipped by 3 bases and J by 3 bases, with 4 bases between them. Per germline, CDR1 DFQATT and CDR2 SNEGSKA (reference sequence). The CDR3 contains 11 residues. CDR3 residues: CSASQTDTQYF. CDR3 bases: TGCAGTGCTAGTCAGACAGATACGCAGTATTTT.

The genes are TRBV7-2 and TRBJ2-7; 13 bases are shared with TRBD2. This CDR3 contains 15 residues. V trimming: 5 bases; J trimming: 7 bases; junction bases outside the gene matches: 8. The V gene's germline CDR1 is SGHTA and CDR2 FQGNSA. CDR3 in amino acids: CASSPWTSGGGEQYF. In DNA, the CDR3 is TGTGCCAGCAGCCCCTGGACTAGCGGGGGAGGGGAGCAGTACTTC. Looking up the rest from reference TRBV7-2 and TRBJ2-7 gives the full variable domain: GAGVSQSPSNKVTEKGKDVELRCDPISGHTALYWYRQSLGQGLEFLIYFQGNSAPDKSGLPSDRFSAERTGGSVSTLTIQRTQQEDSAVYLCASSPWTSGGGEQYFGPGTRLTVT.

V is TRBV28 and J is TRBJ2-7; 11 positions match TRBD1. Germline CDR1 and CDR2: MDHEN and SYDVKM. This CDR3 spans 18 amino acids. V was clipped by 6 bases and J by 0 bases; unmatched bases: 13. The CDR3: CASSQTRDRGSSSYEQYF. As DNA, the CDR3 is TGTGCCAGCAGCCAGACCCGGGACAGGGGGTCAAGCTCCTACGAGCAGTACTTC. Based on the CDR3 plus reference TRBV28 and TRBJ2-7, the full variable domain is DVKVTQSSRYLVKRTGEKVFLECVQDMDHENMFWYRQDPGLGLRLIYFSYDVKMKEKGDIPEGYSVSREKKERFSLILESASTNQTSMYLCASSQTRDRGSSSYEQYFGPGTRLTVT.

A few counts support this clone. The chain has TRBV10-3 and TRBJ1-6; tentatively, D is TRBD1 (6 bases). The V end was cut by 10 bases, the J end by 5 bases, with 12 bases between. This CDR3 comprises 13 residues. CDR1 and CDR2 from the germline V gene are ENHRY and SYGVKD. CDR3 sequence reads: CATQGIDNSPLHF. The CDR3 DNA reads as TGTGCCACACAGGGTATCGATAATTCACCCCTCCACTTT.

This clone has only a few counts. The chain uses TRBV6-6 and TRBJ1-1, with a tentative D call TRBD1 (6 bases). CDR1 is MNHNY, CDR2 SVGAGI, per germline (reference sequence). Trimming removed 6 bases at V and 4 bases at J, with 15 bases between. The CDR3 sequence is 14 residues long. The CDR3 nucleotides read TGTGCCAGCAGGAATCAGGGGATAGGCACTGAAGCTTTCTTT. It is translated as CASRNQGIGTEAFF.

The J gene is TRBJ2-7, the V gene TRBV7-2; 7 bases map to TRBD2. This CDR3 is 15 amino acids long. Trimming cost V 2 bases and J 0 bases; bases outside gene matches: 4. Germline CDR1 is SGHTA and CDR2 is FQGNSA. The CDR3 spells CASSLTSVSSYEQYF. CDR3 sequence (DNA): TGTGCCAGCAGCTTAACTAGCGTAAGCTCCTACGAGCAGTACTTC. The whole variable domain, filled in from reference TRBV7-2 and TRBJ2-7, reads GAGVSQSPSNKVTEKGKDVELRCDPISGHTALYWYRQSLGQGLEFLIYFQGNSAPDKSGLPSDRFSAERTGGSVSTLTIQRTQQEDSAVYLCASSLTSVSSYEQYFGPGTRLTVT.

The chain uses TRBV9 and TRBJ2-3, with TRBD2 as a possible D gene (6 bases). The CDR3 has 16 residues. The germline CDR1 and CDR2 sequences are SGDLS and YYNGEE. V was cut by 1 base and J by 1 base, with 13 bases left in between. CDR3 DNA sequence: TGTGCCAGCAGCGTATTTCACGGAGGGGGCACAGATACGCAGTATTTT. Protein product: CASSVFHGGGTDTQYF.

The CDR3 protein is CASSLKLTGADTQYF. The CDR3 DNA follows: TGCGCCAGCAGCTTGAAGTTGACGGGGGCAGATACGCAGTATTTT. The V call is TRBV5-1, the J call TRBJ2-3; maybe TRBD2 (6 bases). Germline loops: CDR1 SGHRS, CDR2 YFSETQ. CDR3 length: 15 amino acids. Trimming shortened V by 1 base and J by 4 bases, and 13 bases separated the two germline ends.

The chain employs TRBV7-2 and TRBJ1-2; D unresolved. With 1 base removed from V and 2 bases from J, the gap between germline ends came to 5 bases. The germline V gene encodes CDR1 SGHTA and CDR2 FQGNSA. The CDR3 runs 13 residues. The CDR3 DNA reads as TGTGCCAGCAGCTTAGACGGAAACTATGGCTACACCTTC. The encoded protein is CASSLDGNYGYTF.

V usage is TRBV27 and J usage is TRBJ2-5; TRBD2 is a possible D gene (7 bases). The CDR3 covers 14 residues. In germline, CDR1 is MNHEY, CDR2 SMNVEV (reference sequence). The ends were cut back, 6 bases at V and 5 bases at J, with 16 bases in the middle. The chain's CDR3 is CASSPFRGGETQYF. CDR3 sequence (DNA): TGTGCCAGCAGCCCCTTCAGGGGAGGGGAGACCCAGTACTTC.

J is TRBJ1-2 and V is TRBV5-4; no definite D call. Between the trimmed V and J ends, which lost 3 bases and 4 bases, there was a span of 10 bases. Germline V gene lookup returns CDR1 SGHNT and CDR2 YYREEE (reference sequence). The CDR3 totals 13 residues. As DNA, the CDR3 is TGTGCCAGCAGCTCCTGGACCGGCTATGGCTACACCTTC. Translating gives CASSSWTGYGYTF.

The rearrangement uses TRBV5-8 and TRBJ1-1, with no clear D. The CDR3 length is 14 residues. V was trimmed by 7 bases and J by 3 bases, leaving 16 bases between them. The germline V gene has CDR1 SGHTS and CDR2 YDEGEE. The CDR3 DNA sequence: TGTGCCAGCTCAGGATGGAAACCGGACACTGAAGCTTTCTTT. Translation gives CASSGWKPDTEAFF.

The chain uses TRBV29-1 and TRBJ2-1; tentatively, D is TRBD1 (5 bases). From germline, CDR1 is SQVTM and CDR2 ANQGSEA. Trimming stripped 6 bases from V and 12 bases from J, with 27 bases between. CDR3 length: 15 residues. CDR3 loop: CSVVGRVGIQDGQFF. CDR3 DNA sequence: TGCAGCGTAGTAGGCAGGGTGGGGATTCAAGATGGGCAGTTCTTC.

J is TRBJ2-3 and V is TRBV6-5; 8 bases line up with TRBD2. The CDR3 is 15 residues long. J gave up 4 bases and V 2 bases, and 5 bases lay outside the gene matches. In germline, CDR1 is MNHEY, CDR2 SVGAGI. CDR3 sequence reads: CASSYDGGVADTQYF. The CDR3 DNA is TGTGCCAGCAGTTACGACGGGGGGGTAGCAGATACGCAGTATTTT.

The rearrangement joins TRBV5-4 to TRBJ2-3, with D possibly being TRBD2 (6 bases). The CDR3 totals 17 residues. Germline CDR1 reads SGHNT; CDR2 reads YYREEE (reference sequence). V was trimmed by 2 bases and J by 0 bases, leaving 16 bases between them. For the CDR3, the DNA is TGTGCCAGCAGCTTCGGCAGAGGGACTCCTAGCACAGATACGCAGTATTTT. Translated, it gives CASSFGRGTPSTDTQYF.